This TCR beta chain was captured in a study of T cells after yellow fever vaccination. TCRdb re-called the 5' RACE reads with MiXCR, one entry per CDR3 protein. Of 250,000 to 400,000 distinct CDR3 sequences in the sample, around 4.3% were seen once. The table lists this clonotype with many counts. What it binds is unknown. Study-level results: Re-detected after boosting: most primary clones, 96% of CD4 and 88% of CD8.

The clonotype was recovered from a man between 18 and 35 years old who received the YFV17D yellow fever vaccine. Material: PBMCs, obtained 15 days after the yellow fever booster vaccination.

CDR3 in amino acids: CASSYLGDSYMNTEAFF. The CDR3 nucleotides are TGTGCCAGCAGTTACTTGGGGGACAGTTACATGAACACTGAAGCTTTCTTT. The chain couples TRBV6-2 or TRBV6-3 to TRBJ1-1; 7 bases fit TRBD1. CDR3 size: 17 residues. Germline V gene data show CDR1 as MNHEY and CDR2 as SVGEGT. After removal of 1 base from V and 0 bases from J, the junction contained 8 bases not matched to a gene.